This TCR beta chain was retrieved from a study of CD8 T cells in ankylosing spondylitis. The CDR3 sequence is 13 residues long. Per the germline V gene, CDR1 is SGHKS and CDR2 is YYEKEE (reference sequence). V was shortened by 4 bases and J by 0 bases, with 8 bases between the two germline ends. Each CDR3 protein is one row after TCRdb ran MiXCR on the 5' RACE reads. The sample gives roughly 150,000 distinct CDR3 sequences, roughly 34% of which show up once; 6% is in the top ten. The source material was synovial fluid, either unsorted or a sorted T cell fraction (not recorded which). The receptor was isolated from a male donor with ankylosing spondylitis. The chain employs TRBV5-5 and TRBJ2-7; D gene ambiguous. CDR3 sequence reads: CASSPTTSYEQYF. The CDR3 bases are TGTGCCAGCAGCCCCACCACCTCCTACGAGCAGTACTTC.